The 27 T cell receptor beta chains listed next were all sequenced from one sample in a study of molecular identifiers for immune sequencing clone quantification. Using its own MiXCR run on the PCR reads, TCRdb lists one record per CDR3 protein. Here the sample spans a few hundred thousand distinct CDR3 sequences, roughly a quarter being singletons. The sequenced sample was naive CD8+ T cells from blood, with Jurkat cell RNA spiked in. Regarding subset: FACS-sorted CD8+CD4-CCR7+CD45RA+ naive T cells. These receptors all stem from a human donor in good health. Some libraries in this study had Jurkat cell RNA spiked in.

This clonotype was counted many times. The junction departs from the called germline gene at one end, perhaps through a read error. This rearrangement joins TRBV5-4 to TRBJ1-2; D is ambiguous. Germline V CDR1 and CDR2: SGHNT, YYREEE (reference sequence). This CDR3 has 11 residues. The CDR3 sequence is CASSFGPASSF. CDR3 coding DNA: TGTGCCAGCAGCTTTGGACCCGCTAGCTCCTTC.

This chain links TRBV21-1 with TRBJ1-1. TRBV21-1 is termed a pseudogene. The CDR3 has 17 amino acids. The CDR3 is CASSICLGILMNTEAFF. The CDR3, as DNA: TGTGCCAGCAGCATATGCCTAGGAATCCTAATGAACACTGAAGCTTTCTTT.

The chain recombines TRBV7-9 with TRBJ2-1, with 7 bases identical to TRBD1. The germline gives CDR1 SEHNR, CDR2 FQNEAQ (reference sequence). This CDR3 comprises 15 residues. V was pared by 3 bases and J by 9 bases, with 11 bases of the junction left unmatched. This CDR3 reads CASSLSTGLIGEQFF. In nucleotides, the CDR3 is TGTGCCAGCAGCTTGTCGACAGGGTTGATCGGTGAGCAGTTCTTC.

This clonotype was recorded at least ten times. V and J are TRBV7-9 and TRBJ2-1, with 9 bases aligning to TRBD1. CDR3 size: 16 residues. CDR1 and CDR2 (germline): SEHNR, FQNEAQ (reference sequence). Losses at the gene ends were 4 bases for V and 1 base for J; bases not matched to a gene: 5. The CDR3 sequence is CASSSQGQGSYNEQFF. The DNA of the CDR3 is TGTGCCAGCAGCTCCCAGGGACAGGGATCCTACAATGAGCAGTTCTTC.

The chain uses TRBV7-3 and TRBJ2-1, with D tentatively TRBD2 (6 bases). Germline-derived CDR1 and CDR2 are SGHTA and FQGTGA. Trimming left V 2 bases short and J 4 bases short, with 12 bases between. The CDR3 is 15 residues long. This CDR3 is CASSLGSSVYNEQFF. CDR3 DNA sequence: TGTGCCAGCAGCTTAGGTTCTAGCGTTTACAATGAGCAGTTCTTC.

V is TRBV28 and J is TRBJ2-3; D not certain. V dropped 2 bases and J dropped 6 bases, with 21 bases sitting between them. The CDR3 extends over 17 amino acids. Germline CDR1 is MDHEN and CDR2 is SYDVKM. CDR3 amino acids: CASSLIGPRAGSDTQYF. The CDR3 DNA reads TGTGCCAGCAGTTTAATCGGACCCCGGGCTGGATCGGATACGCAGTATTTT. The full variable domain, in which reference TRBV28 and TRBJ2-3 provide the parts outside the CDR3, is DVKVTQSSRYLVKRTGEKVFLECVQDMDHENMFWYRQDPGLGLRLIYFSYDVKMKEKGDIPEGYSVSREKKERFSLILESASTNQTSMYLCASSLIGPRAGSDTQYFGPGTRLTVL.

In this sample, this clonotype turned up many times. This chain uses TRBV6-2 or TRBV6-3 with TRBJ2-7; D is undetermined. The CDR3 length is 13 residues. The V end lost 7 bases, the J end lost 2 bases, and 12 bases lay between the germline ends. Germline CDR1 is MNHEY and CDR2 is SVGEGT. The chain's CDR3 is CASTYTSAYEQYF. The CDR3 DNA reads as TGTGCCAGCACCTACACCTCGGCCTACGAGCAGTACTTC.

As for this clonotype: A much larger clone differs by one base, so this may be a read error. The chain combines TRBV2 with TRBJ1-5; the match to TRBD1 covers 8 bases. The length of the CDR3 is 17 residues. Germline V gene data show CDR1 as SNHLY and CDR2 as FYNNEI. CDR3 residues: CASSASDRGVGNPPQHF. CDR3 sequence (DNA): TGTGCCAGCAGTGCGAGTGACAGGGGAGTCGGCAATCCGCCCCAGCATTTT.

This clonotype was counted many times. The chain combines TRBV13 with TRBJ1-6; the match to TRBD1 covers 7 bases. The V and J ends lost 4 bases and 7 bases, in that order; junction bases with no gene match: 1. The CDR3 is 13 amino acids. Germline lookup yields CDR1 PRHDT and CDR2 FYEKMQ (reference sequence). In nucleotides, the CDR3 is TGTGCCAGCAGCTCGGGACAGAATTCACCCCTCCACTTT. Its protein product is CASSSGQNSPLHF.

This clonotype was counted only a few times. The chain carries TRBV18 and TRBJ1-1; D is unclear. Trimming left V 3 bases short and J 0 bases short, with 11 bases between. The germline V gene has CDR1 KGHSH and CDR2 LQKENI. The CDR3 has 15 amino acids. The CDR3 loop is CASSPAGLMNTEAFF. As DNA, the CDR3 is TGTGCCAGCTCACCCGCCGGCCTTATGAACACTGAAGCTTTCTTT.

This clonotype was recorded many times. The rearrangement uses TRBV5-6 and TRBJ2-1; no reliable D call. The CDR3 length is 14 residues. CDR1 is SGHDT and CDR2 is YYEEEE in the germline V gene. V lost 4 bases and J 6 bases, leaving 14 bases between the germline ends. The CDR3 DNA sequence: TGTGCCAGCAGCCCCCGGGCCCCAAGCAATGAGCAGTTCTTC. It codes for CASSPRAPSNEQFF. The full variable domain, its missing parts supplied by reference TRBV5-6 and TRBJ2-1, is DAGVTQSPTHLIKTRGQQVTLRCSPKSGHDTVSWYQQALGQGPQFIFQYYEEEERQRGNFPDRFSGHQFPNYSSELNVNALLLGDSALYLCASSPRAPSNEQFFGPGTRLTVL.

This clonotype came up a few times. The CDR3 DNA reads TGTGCCAGCAGTCCCCCCGGGACAGGGAATGGCTACACCTTC. Translation: CASSPPGTGNGYTF. The V and J genes are TRBV28 and TRBJ1-2; TRBD1 matches at 9 bases. The CDR3 has 14 residues. Germline values: CDR1 MDHEN, CDR2 SYDVKM. The V and J ends lost 5 bases and 6 bases, in that order; junction bases with no gene match: 7.

In its sample, this clonotype was seen many times. The chain links TRBV28 to TRBJ1-4; D perhaps matches TRBD1 (5 bases). Germline V gene sequence: CDR1 MDHEN, CDR2 SYDVKM. This CDR3 is built from 15 residues. V gave up 2 bases and J gave up 8 bases, with 15 bases separating them. The CDR3 is CASSLPQSGQEKLFF. CDR3 in DNA: TGTGCCAGCAGTTTACCCCAGTCAGGGCAAGAAAAACTGTTTTTT.

For this clonotype: Given a much more abundant clone one base away, this may be a read error. V and J are TRBV12-5 and TRBJ2-5; 12 bases map to TRBD1. Germline V gene data show CDR1 as LGHNT and CDR2 as FRNRAP. V was pared by 4 bases and J by 3 bases, with 6 bases of the junction left unmatched. CDR3 size: 16 residues. The CDR3 is CASGSPGTGGEETQYF. The CDR3 nucleotides read TGTGCTAGTGGTTCGCCCGGGACAGGGGGCGAAGAGACCCAGTACTTC.

This clonotype turned up a few times. The DNA for the CDR3 is TGTGCCAGCACCATATGGCCCAGGGGAGGGGACACTGAAGCTTTCTTT. Its translation is CASTIWPRGGDTEAFF. The rearrangement joins TRBV12-3 or TRBV12-4 to TRBJ1-1, with D possibly being TRBD1 (6 bases). The CDR3 extends over 16 amino acids. V was pared by 7 bases and J by 3 bases, with 21 bases between.

This clonotype has at least ten counts. V and J are TRBV15 and TRBJ2-3, with 7 bases that match TRBD1. The CDR3 length is 14 residues. Germline V CDR1 and CDR2: LNHNV, YYDKDF (reference sequence). V was clipped by 6 bases and J by 7 bases; unmatched bases: 10. In nucleotides, the CDR3 is TGTGCCACCAGACAGGGGCCGCCCGGACATACGCAGTATTTT. As protein: CATRQGPPGHTQYF.

The V and J genes are TRBV7-9 and TRBJ2-5; 8 nucleotides line up with TRBD2. This CDR3 has 15 amino acids. Trimming cost V 3 bases and J 4 bases; bases outside gene matches: 7. Germline lookup yields CDR1 SEHNR and CDR2 FQNEAQ (reference sequence). CDR3 DNA: TGTGCCAGCAGCTTTAGAGCGGGAGAGCCAGAGACCCAGTACTTC. It translates to CASSFRAGEPETQYF.

This clonotype was detected many times. The chain joins TRBV29-1 to TRBJ2-7; possibly TRBD1 for D (6 bases). Trimming cost V 7 bases and J 6 bases, with 16 bases left between them. The CDR3 runs 12 residues. CDR1 and CDR2 from the germline V gene are SQVTM and ANQGSEA. CDR3 nucleotides: TGCAGCGGAGTTATGTTGGGGGCCGAGCAGTACTTC. Its protein product is CSGVMLGAEQYF.

The V and J genes are TRBV6-1 and TRBJ2-5, with D perhaps assigned TRBD1 or TRBD2 (5 bases each). The CDR3 has 13 residues. V was cut by 6 bases and J by 9 bases, with 17 bases left in between. The V gene's germline CDR1 is MNHNS and CDR2 SASEGT. DNA of the CDR3: TGTGCCAGCAGGGCAGGGAAGTGGGAGCCCCAGTACTTC. Translating gives CASRAGKWEPQYF.

This clonotype was counted many times. The rearrangement joins TRBV28 to TRBJ2-7; TRBD2 matches 11 bases. This CDR3 contains 14 residues. The V gene's germline CDR1 is MDHEN and CDR2 SYDVKM. The junction had 10 bases not matched to a gene; V was cut back by 3 bases and J by 12 bases. The CDR3 spells CASSFRLAGGPGYF. CDR3 nucleotides: TGTGCCAGCAGTTTCAGGCTAGCGGGAGGCCCCGGGTACTTC.

This sequence joins TRBV2 and TRBJ2-7; TRBD2 aligns across 10 bases. From germline, CDR1 is SNHLY and CDR2 FYNNEI. This CDR3 is 20 amino acids long. V shed 7 bases, J shed 0 bases, and the junction held 21 bases outside the gene matches. CDR3 bases: TGTGCCAGCACCACGACGCCCAGGACTAGCGGCGCAAAAAGCTCCTACGAGCAGTACTTC. It encodes CASTTTPRTSGAKSSYEQYF. The variable domain in full, with the rest retrieved from reference TRBV2 and TRBJ2-7, is EPEVTQTPSHQVTQMGQEVILRCVPISNHLYFYWYRQILGQKVEFLVSFYNNEISEKSEIFDDQFSVERPDGSNFTLKIRSTKLEDSAMYFCASTTTPRTSGAKSSYEQYFGPGTRLTVT.

Worth noting for this clonotype: Mismatch with germline at one junction end may stem from a read error. The chain combines TRBV13 with TRBJ2-3; D is possibly TRBD2 (5 bases). The CDR3 totals 15 residues. Germline V gene data show CDR1 as PRHDT and CDR2 as FYEKMQ (reference sequence). The DNA for the CDR3 is TGTGCCAGCAGCTCCCTAGCAGAAGATACAGATACGCAGAATTTT. Translating gives CASSSLAEDTDTQNF.

With respect to this clonotype: A read error is possible here, since a much larger clone lies one base away. This chain links TRBV5-1 with TRBJ1-1; possibly TRBD1 for D (6 bases). The CDR3 is 14 amino acids. Germline CDR1 reads SGHRS; CDR2 reads YFSETQ. The DNA for the CDR3 is TGCGCCACCAGCTTGGCCCCAGGGGCCACTGAAGCTTTCTTT. It is translated as CATSLAPGATEAFF.

Of note for this clonotype: With a much larger clone just one base away, this may be a read error. The chain combines TRBV7-9 with TRBJ2-7; 9 nucleotides align to TRBD2. The germline V gene has CDR1 SEHNR and CDR2 FQNEAQ (reference sequence). The CDR3 extends over 14 amino acids. The J segment lost 4 bases and the V segment lost 8 bases, leaving 9 bases of the junction unmatched. CDR3 bases: TGTGCCAGCTGCGGGGGGGACACCCTTTACGAGCAGTACTTC. It specifies CASCGGDTLYEQYF.

The gene calls are TRBV5-1 and TRBJ2-7; tentatively, D is TRBD1 (6 bases). The germline V gene has CDR1 SGHRS and CDR2 YFSETQ. The CDR3 loop spans 16 amino acids. V gave up 2 bases and J gave up 3 bases, with 18 bases separating them. Here the CDR3 reads CASSFNTGYAVYEQYF. For the CDR3, the DNA is TGCGCCAGCAGCTTCAATACAGGGTATGCCGTCTACGAGCAGTACTTC.

This clonotype was found many times. The rearrangement uses TRBV5-5 and TRBJ1-5; 7 bases are shared with TRBD1. The CDR3 contains 17 residues. Per germline, CDR1 SGHKS and CDR2 YYEKEE (reference sequence). J was trimmed by 7 bases and V by 0 bases; bases with no gene match: 13. The CDR3 DNA follows: TGTGCCAGCAGCTTGGTTCTCGGGAGACAGGGTGGACAGCCCCAGCATTTT. Protein sequence: CASSLVLGRQGGQPQHF.

The chain carries TRBV27 and TRBJ2-6; 12 positions agree with TRBD2. With 6 bases clipped from V and 2 bases from J, the junction kept 5 bases outside the gene matches. Per germline, CDR1 MNHEY and CDR2 SMNVEV (reference sequence). This CDR3 spans 17 amino acids. Written as DNA, the CDR3 is TGTGCCAGCAGCTTACTAGCGGGAGGAGCTGGGGCCAACGTCCTGACTTTC. This translates into CASSLLAGGAGANVLTF.